The present TCR beta chain was sequenced within a study of a mutant IDH1 vaccine in newly diagnosed glioma. Study-level background: Following radiotherapy alone, or alongside temozolomide cycles, vaccination was started after an interval of 4-6 weeks. Most patients had received both radiotherapy and temozolomide, the prior options being radiotherapy, temozolomide, or both. The treated population exhibited a male proportion of about 62%, a female proportion of around 38%, and a mean age of roughly 39 years. The week-35 safety follow-up was V12, and the week-47 study end was V13.

Time point: week 35, safety follow-up. The investigators gave 300 ug of mutant IDH1 20-mer peptide in each vaccine dose, together with topical imiquimod. CDR3 length: 14 residues. Unmatched junction bases numbered 1, after V lost 4 bases and J lost 2 bases. Germline assignment: CDR1 MGHDK and CDR2 SYGVNS. On this clone: Antigen specificity is unknown.

Sequenced by immunoSEQ multiplex PCR; TCRdb stores in-frame clones only, minus some. The profile shows about 46,000 clones, approximately 92% of them singletons. Here the sequenced sample was PBMCs, taken from a glioma patient whose treatment included an IDH1 peptide vaccine. This chain joins TRBV25-1 and TRBJ1-2; TRBD1 aligns across 10 bases. This clonotype originated in a man aged 50 or older with glioma. In nucleotides, the CDR3 is TGTGCCAGCAGTGGGGGACAGGGGAACTATGGCTACACCTTC. Translation gives CASSGGQGNYGYTF.